This T cell receptor (beta chain) was recorded in a study of blood T cell repertoires in COVID-19. The overall study: Samples taken during acute and convalescent COVID-19 were collected in the United States, Italy and Spain.

The CDR3 is 17 residues long. V dropped 2 bases and J dropped 6; count of bases not matched to a gene: 10. Germline loops: CDR1 SGDLS, CDR2 YYNGEE. Clones were read by immunoSEQ multiplex PCR, and TCRdb kept only the in-frame ones, dropping some. The sample contains a few hundred thousand clones, about 88% of which appear only once. In terms of age and location, participants ranged from roughly 18 to 90 years and lived in approximately 26 US areas. This sequence joins TRBV9 and TRBJ1-6; TRBD1 matches at 8 bases. The sequencing input was PBMCs or T cells enriched from blood (not recorded which). The sequence was obtained from a woman aged 18-29 years who had been exposed to COVID-19. The CDR3 nucleotides are TGTGCCAGCAGCGTCACAGGGGGTAGGGGGATTAATTCACCCCTCCACTTT. This gives the protein CASSVTGGRGINSPLHF.